This TCR beta chain derives from a study of cytotoxic CD8 clonotypes in ibrutinib-treated CLL. Trimming took off 0 bases at V and 1 base at J, with 7 bases between the two ends. There are 14 residues in the CDR3. Germline CDR1 SGHRS, CDR2 YFSETQ. Here immunoSEQ multiplex PCR was the method, and the copy in TCRdb shows in-frame clones only, minus some. Here the sample spans over 95,000 clones, 58% being singletons. This clone has at least ten counts. The source was PBMCs, collected after 24 months of ibrutinib treatment. This sequence was found in a human donor with chronic lymphocytic leukemia. The gene calls are TRBV5-1 and TRBJ1-1; D gene ambiguous. In DNA, the CDR3 is TGCGCCAGCAGCTTGGCCCTGCCGAACACTGAAGCTTTCTTT. Translation gives CASSLALPNTEAFF.